The following is a T cell receptor beta chain sequence with its context. Antigen specificity is unknown. This entry belongs to a study of T cell repertoires in cytomegalovirus infection. Across the study: Recently identified HLA-C-restricted and well-studied HLA-B-restricted CMV epitopes were used.

Trimming took off 3 bases at V and 4 bases at J, with 13 bases between the two ends. The CDR3 has 15 amino acids. CDR1 and CDR2 (germline): SNHLY, FYNNEI. Findings and limits, study-wide: The ex vivo response showed dominance by HLA-C-restricted CMV-specific TCR beta clonotypes.

MiXCR was run by TCRdb on the reads, yielding one entry per CDR3 protein. Here the sample spans about 920,000 distinct CDR3 sequences, roughly 30% being singletons. Sequencing used cultured CD8+ T cells from PBMCs, obtained from culture after CMV antigen stimulation. This clonotype originated in a human donor in good health (CMV status not recorded). Some clones in this sample may be carry-over from other donors' samples. The chain combines TRBV2 with TRBJ2-1; TRBD1 might be the D (7 bases). The CDR3 reads CASSDGGGLYNEQFF. Written as DNA, the CDR3 is TGTGCCAGCAGTGACGGAGGGGGCCTATACAATGAGCAGTTCTTC.